Each of the 18 T cell receptor beta chains below was sequenced from the same sample in a study of T cell changes during pregnancy in multiple sclerosis. Clones were sequenced by immunoSEQ multiplex PCR, and TCRdb holds only the in-frame ones, with some missing. The sample lists about 73,000 clones, 80% to 95% occurring once. The sequenced sample was peripheral blood, obtained in the third trimester of pregnancy. The receptors originated from a female donor in good health, enrolled as a control in a pregnancy study.

The chain has TRBV21-1 and TRBJ2-1; the table's D call, TRBD1, has no DNA check behind it. TRBV21-1 is reported as a pseudogene. This CDR3 comprises 14 residues. The CDR3, as DNA: TGTGCCAGCAGCAATACCCGGGACACAGAATCGCAGTTCTTC. Amino acids: CASSNTRDTESQFF.

This clone showed up just once. The junction does not match germline at one end; this may be a read error. This chain uses TRBV7-9 with TRBJ2-7; D gene uncertain. Germline CDR1 reads SEHNR; CDR2 reads FQNEAQ (reference sequence). This CDR3 is 14 amino acids long. As DNA, the CDR3 is TGCGCCAGCAGCCAAGAACCGGTAATCCACGAGCAGTACTTC. Translated, it gives CASSQEPVIHEQYF.

This clone came up a few times. This chain links TRBV7-2 with TRBJ1-6; D not certain. Deletions cut 5 bases from V and 10 bases from J, with 9 bases between. CDR3 length: 12 residues. Germline V gives CDR1 SGHTA, CDR2 FQGNSA. Here the CDR3 reads CASSHLGSPLHF. The CDR3 bases are TGTGCCAGCAGCCATTTGGGCTCACCCCTCCACTTT. Looking up the rest from reference TRBV7-2 and TRBJ1-6 gives the full variable domain: GAGVSQSPSNKVTEKGKDVELRCDPISGHTALYWYRQSLGQGLEFLIYFQGNSAPDKSGLPSDRFSAERTGGSVSTLTIQRTQQEDSAVYLCASSHLGSPLHFGNGTRLTVT.

Only one count was recorded for this clone. J is TRBJ2-2 and V is TRBV5-1; D gene ambiguous. V was cut by 5 bases and J by 0 bases, with 8 bases left in between. The CDR3 has 14 residues. Germline CDR1 SGHRS, CDR2 YFSETQ. DNA for the CDR3: TGCGCCAGCAGGAGGCAGTCGAACACCGGGGAGCTGTTTTTT. Encoded protein: CASRRQSNTGELFF.

V and J are TRBV6-5 and TRBJ2-1; TRBD1 aligns across 7 bases. V was pared by 4 bases and J by 2 bases, with 5 bases of the junction left unmatched. Germline-derived CDR1 and CDR2 are MNHEY and SVGAGI. This CDR3 contains 15 residues. CDR3 in amino acids: CASSLQGNPYNEQFF. The CDR3 nucleotides read TGTGCCAGCAGTTTACAGGGGAATCCCTACAATGAGCAGTTCTTC.

This clone was counted at least ten times. V usage is TRBV4-2 and J usage is TRBJ2-7; TRBD1 matches 7 bases. V was pared by 0 bases and J by 4 bases, with 6 bases of the junction left unmatched. Germline-derived CDR1 and CDR2 are LGHNA and YNFKEQ. The CDR3 has 15 amino acids. The CDR3 nucleotides are TGTGCCAGCAGCCAAGAAGGGGACAGTGCGTACGAGCAGTACTTC. As protein: CASSQEGDSAYEQYF.

The rearrangement links TRBV2 to TRBJ1-4; D possibly corresponds to TRBD1 (5 bases). The CDR3 runs to 17 residues. Germline V gene lookup returns CDR1 SNHLY and CDR2 FYNNEI. Trimming cost V 6 bases and J 5 bases, with 22 bases left between them. The DNA of the CDR3 is TGTGCCAGCAGCATTTTCCGGGGGGACGGATCGAATGAAAAACTGTTTTTT. This translates into CASSIFRGDGSNEKLFF.

The chain couples TRBV6-1 to TRBJ1-4; TRBD1 might be the D (6 bases). From germline, CDR1 is MNHNS and CDR2 SASEGT. The CDR3 length is 13 residues. V dropped 7 bases and J dropped 8 bases, with 14 bases sitting between them. The CDR3, as DNA: TGTGCCAGCATAAGACAGGTGGGCGAAAAACTGTTTTTT. Its protein product is CASIRQVGEKLFF.

This clone was seen just once. V gene TRBV15 combines with J gene TRBJ1-1, with TRBD1 matching over 7 bases. This CDR3 is built from 14 residues. The germline V gene has CDR1 LNHNV and CDR2 YYDKDF (reference sequence). With V trimmed by 5 bases and J by 1 base, 4 bases remained unmatched. This chain's CDR3 is CATSDRVGNTEAFF. CDR3 bases: TGTGCCACCAGCGACAGGGTGGGGAACACTGAAGCTTTCTTT.

The rearrangement links TRBV7-2 to TRBJ2-1; TRBD2 agrees at 10 bases. Germline V lookup: CDR1 SGHTA, CDR2 FQGNSA. The CDR3 extends over 21 amino acids. V was clipped by 0 bases and J by 2 bases; unmatched bases: 16. CDR3 region: CASSLALSASGRSRTYNEQFF. The CDR3 nucleotides read TGTGCCAGCAGCTTAGCGCTTTCTGCTAGCGGGAGATCAAGAACCTACAATGAGCAGTTCTTC.

The chain has TRBV7-6 and TRBJ1-3; D possibly corresponds to TRBD1 (6 bases). V lost 5 bases, J lost 4 bases, and 15 bases lay in between. Looked up from germline, CDR1 is SGHVS and CDR2 is FNYEAQ. CDR3 size: 15 residues. The CDR3 spells CASSHAGESGNTIYF. The CDR3 DNA follows: TGTGCCAGCAGCCATGCAGGGGAATCGGGAAACACCATATATTTT.

The gene calls are TRBV28 and TRBJ1-2; the D gene is possibly TRBD1 (5 bases). Germline CDR1 MDHEN, CDR2 SYDVKM. This CDR3 comprises 13 residues. V dropped 3 bases and J dropped 2 bases, with 7 bases sitting between them. CDR3 residues: CASSFSGNYGYTF. The DNA of the CDR3 is TGTGCCAGCAGTTTTTCAGGGAACTATGGCTACACCTTC.

The chain links TRBV5-8 to TRBJ1-5; no clear D. V lost 2 bases and J lost 7, with 10 bases in between. Looked up from germline, CDR1 is SGHTS and CDR2 is YDEGEE. This CDR3 spans 13 amino acids. The DNA of the CDR3 is TGTGCCAGCAGCTTTGGAGGGCAACAGCCCCAGCATTTT. Its translation: CASSFGGQQPQHF.

V gene TRBV29-1 combines with J gene TRBJ2-5, with D maybe TRBD1 (5 bases). This CDR3 is 12 amino acids long. Trimming shortened V by 3 bases and J by 3 bases, and 8 bases separated the two germline ends. The germline gives CDR1 SQVTM, CDR2 ANQGSEA. Written as DNA, the CDR3 is TGCAGCGTTGATCAGGGAAAAGAGACCCAGTACTTC. This sequence encodes CSVDQGKETQYF. Complete variable domain (other parts from reference TRBV29-1 and TRBJ2-5): SAVISQKPSRDICQRGTSLTIQCQVDSQVTMMFWYRQQPGQSLTLIATANQGSEATYESGFVIDKFPISRPNLTFSTLTVSNMSPEDSSIYLCSVDQGKETQYFGPGTRLLVL.

The genes are TRBV7-6 and TRBJ2-7, with D unresolved. The CDR3 runs to 15 residues. Germline lookup yields CDR1 SGHVS and CDR2 FNYEAQ. Between the trimmed V and J ends, which lost 5 bases and 2 bases, there was a span of 16 bases. This CDR3 reads CASSPAMGTTYEQYF. The CDR3 coding sequence is TGTGCCAGCAGCCCGGCCATGGGCACCACCTACGAGCAGTACTTC.

This clone was recorded once. The rearrangement joins TRBV18 to TRBJ1-1, with 7 bases identical to TRBD1. The germline gives CDR1 KGHSH, CDR2 LQKENI. J lost 4 bases, V lost 2 bases, and 7 bases had no gene match. This CDR3 is 15 amino acids long. The CDR3, as DNA: TGTGCCAGCTCACCAAGCGCAGGGGGGCTCACTGAAGCTTTCTTT. It is translated as CASSPSAGGLTEAFF.

V usage is TRBV19 and J usage is TRBJ1-2; the D gene is possibly TRBD1 (6 bases). Per the germline V gene, CDR1 is LNHDA and CDR2 is SQIVND (reference sequence). This CDR3 contains 15 residues. V was trimmed by 1 base and J by 5 bases, leaving 14 bases between them. CDR3 loop: CASSIARTVRYGYTF. DNA of the CDR3: TGTGCCAGTAGTATAGCAAGGACAGTAAGATATGGCTACACCTTC.

The chain links TRBV27 to TRBJ2-1; perhaps TRBD2 as D (7 bases). CDR3 size: 13 residues. V dropped 5 bases and J dropped 9 bases, with 14 bases sitting between them. CDR1 and CDR2 (germline): MNHEY, SMNVEV (reference sequence). The CDR3 nucleotides read TGTGCCAGCAGTGGGAGGGGGGGCGGTGAGCAGTTCTTC. It encodes CASSGRGGGEQFF.